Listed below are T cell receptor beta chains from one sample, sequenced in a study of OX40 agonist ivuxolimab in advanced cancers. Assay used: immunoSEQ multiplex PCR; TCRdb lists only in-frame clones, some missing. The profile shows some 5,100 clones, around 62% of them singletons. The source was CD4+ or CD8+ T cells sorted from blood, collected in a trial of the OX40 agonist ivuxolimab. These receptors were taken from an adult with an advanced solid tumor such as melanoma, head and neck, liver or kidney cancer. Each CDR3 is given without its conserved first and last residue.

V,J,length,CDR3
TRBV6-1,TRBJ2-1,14,ASSDRTSGVNNEQF
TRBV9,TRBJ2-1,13,ASSVSGSSGNEQF
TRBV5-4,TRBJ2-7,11,ASSLGGRDGAW
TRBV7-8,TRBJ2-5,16,ASRPYGRPSPGWETQY
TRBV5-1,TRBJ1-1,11,ASSFGTNTEAF
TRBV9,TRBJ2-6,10,ASSVGANVLT
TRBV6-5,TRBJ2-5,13,ASSVTSGVQETQY
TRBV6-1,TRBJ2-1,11,ASIGAGANEQF
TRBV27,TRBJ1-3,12,ASSPTRSGNTIY
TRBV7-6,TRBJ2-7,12,ASSLRTSDYEQY